The 10 T cell receptor beta chains below were found in one sample sequenced in a study of blood T cell repertoires in COVID-19. Using immunoSEQ multiplex PCR, the repertoire was profiled, and TCRdb retains in-frame clones only, with some absent. The sample has 100,000 to 150,000 clones, about 90% seen once. The sequencing input was peripheral blood. The receptors originated from a woman aged 60-75 years with acute or convalescent COVID-19.

The sample holds one count of this clone. The chain is built from TRBV28 and TRBJ1-2; D call uncertain. Germline CDR1 MDHEN, CDR2 SYDVKM. CDR3 length equals 14 residues. Trimming removed 5 bases from V and 8 bases from J, with 18 bases in between. CDR3 in amino acids: CASSTPGRSIGYTF. The CDR3 bases are TGTGCCAGCAGTACCCCGGGTCGGTCGATAGGCTACACCTTC.

This clone was seen a few times. Here the CDR3 DNA reads TGTGCCAGCACCTTTCCGGGACAGGGGGCTAAAAAACTGTTTTTT. Translated: CASTFPGQGAKKLFF. J is TRBJ1-4 and V is TRBV28; 12 nucleotides match TRBD1. CDR1 is MDHEN and CDR2 is SYDVKM in the germline V gene. The ends lost 7 bases at V and 9 bases at J; junction bases unmatched: 9. This CDR3 is 15 amino acids long.

The V gene is TRBV27, the J gene TRBJ1-2; TRBD1 aligns across 7 bases. The CDR3 loop spans 14 amino acids. CDR1 MNHEY and CDR2 SMNVEV come from the germline V gene (reference sequence). The V segment lost 4 bases and the J segment 5 bases; nucleotides outside the gene matches: 7. CDR3 amino acids: CASSSRQGGYGYTF. The CDR3 DNA reads TGTGCCAGCAGTTCTCGACAGGGCGGATATGGCTACACCTTC.

The rearrangement links TRBV27 to TRBJ2-5, with 7 bases lining up with TRBD1. Germline V gives CDR1 MNHEY, CDR2 SMNVEV (reference sequence). J gave up 3 bases and V 5 bases, and 6 bases lay outside the gene matches. The CDR3 has 14 amino acids. CDR3 amino acids: CASSDRASEETQYF. The CDR3 nucleotides are TGTGCCAGCAGTGACAGGGCCTCCGAAGAGACCCAGTACTTC.

V gene TRBV2 combines with J gene TRBJ1-1, with D perhaps TRBD1 (5 bases). Germline-derived CDR1 and CDR2 are SNHLY and FYNNEI. This CDR3 is built from 12 residues. Trimming took off 4 bases at V and 10 bases at J, with 13 bases between the two ends. The CDR3 sequence is CASSGDSIGAFF. As DNA, the CDR3 is TGTGCCAGCAGTGGGGACTCCATAGGAGCTTTCTTT.

This clone appeared once. The chain joins TRBV25-1 to TRBJ2-6; weak D call: TRBD2 (5 bases). Germline V gives CDR1 MGHDK, CDR2 SYGVNS. CDR3 length: 15 residues. The germline V and J ends were trimmed by 1 base and 2 bases, with 6 bases remaining between them. CDR3 sequence reads: CASSELGAGANVLTF. The CDR3 nucleotides are TGTGCCAGCAGTGAATTGGGAGCTGGGGCCAACGTCCTGACTTTC.

This clone was observed once. The V and J genes are TRBV19 and TRBJ1-2, with D possibly matching TRBD1 (5 bases). CDR1 LNHDA and CDR2 SQIVND come from the germline V gene (reference sequence). The CDR3 loop spans 14 amino acids. V dropped 3 bases and J dropped 7 bases, with 15 bases sitting between them. This CDR3 reads CASSIGGTRIGYTF. The CDR3 DNA reads as TGTGCCAGTAGTATTGGGGGGACGAGGATTGGCTACACCTTC.

CDR3: CASSQEGDSNQPQHF. In DNA, the CDR3 is TGCGCCAGCAGCCAGGAGGGCGATAGCAATCAGCCCCAGCATTTT. V is TRBV5-1 and J is TRBJ1-5; D unresolved. Trimming left V 4 bases short and J 0 bases short, with 11 bases between. The germline CDR1 and CDR2 sequences are SGHRS and YFSETQ. The CDR3 runs 15 residues.

J is TRBJ1-3 and V is TRBV7-9; tentative D call: TRBD1 (5 bases). The V gene lost 2 bases and the J gene lost 2 bases, with 13 bases spanning the gap. The CDR3 consists of 16 residues. Germline-derived CDR1 and CDR2 are SEHNR and FQNEAQ (reference sequence). For the CDR3, the DNA is TGTGCCAGCAGCTTATGGTCCACAGGAGCTGGAAACACCATATATTTT. It codes for CASSLWSTGAGNTIYF.

The chain links TRBV29-1 to TRBJ1-4; 7 bases agree with TRBD1. Germline CDR1 is SQVTM and CDR2 is ANQGSEA. This CDR3 is built from 15 residues. Trimming cost V 4 bases and J 7 bases; bases outside gene matches: 12. The CDR3 region has the DNA TGCAGCGTTGGGGGGGCCGGGACAGCAGTTGAAAAACTGTTTTTT. Translation: CSVGGAGTAVEKLFF.